Below are 26 T cell receptor beta chains sequenced from a single sample in a study of cytomegalovirus exposure and HLA in healthy donors. The table came from immunoSEQ multiplex PCR; TCRdb's copy has only in-frame clones and leaves some out. The repertoire holds some 130,000 clones, with approximately 94% as singletons. Specimen: PBMCs. These TCRs come from a man aged 18 to 30 in good health and CMV-seropositive.

The CDR3 DNA reads TGTGCCAGCAGTAGGGCCCGGGAGGCCCAAGAGACCCAGTACTTC. Amino acids: CASSRAREAQETQYF. The rearrangement uses TRBV2 and TRBJ2-5, with 7 nucleotides matching TRBD2. Germline loops: CDR1 SNHLY, CDR2 FYNNEI. CDR3 size: 15 residues. V dropped 5 bases and J dropped 1; count of bases not matched to a gene: 7.

This chain links TRBV5-1 with TRBJ2-7; possible D gene TRBD1, 6 bases. The V end was cut by 4 bases, the J end by 1 base, with 15 bases between. The CDR3 loop spans 15 amino acids. The germline gives CDR1 SGHRS, CDR2 YFSETQ. CDR3 DNA: TGCGCCAGCAGCCCTGAAGGCAGGGGATCCTACGAGCAGTACTTC. Protein sequence: CASSPEGRGSYEQYF. The full variable domain, rest sourced from reference TRBV5-1 and TRBJ2-7, is KAGVTQTPRYLIKTRGQQVTLSCSPISGHRSVSWYQQTPGQGLQFLFEYFSETQRNKGNFPGRFSGRQFSNSRSEMNVSTLELGDSALYLCASSPEGRGSYEQYFGPGTRLTVT.

This clone was counted only a few times. This sequence joins TRBV28 and TRBJ2-3, with 7 bases fitting TRBD2. V was pared by 7 bases and J by 0 bases, with 22 bases of the junction left unmatched. Germline V gene data show CDR1 as MDHEN and CDR2 as SYDVKM. The CDR3 runs to 20 residues. CDR3 in DNA: TGTGCCAGCACCCCTACCGTGGGGGGGTTTTACGGGCCTAGCACAGATACGCAGTATTTT. Amino acid sequence: CASTPTVGGFYGPSTDTQYF.

The rearrangement uses TRBV30 and TRBJ1-4, with 9 nucleotides matching TRBD1. Per germline, CDR1 GTSNPN and CDR2 SVGIG (reference sequence). J was trimmed by 7 bases and V by 2 bases; bases with no gene match: 11. The length of the CDR3 is 16 residues. In nucleotides, the CDR3 is TGTGCCTGGAGTTCGAGACCGGGACAGGGAAGTGAAAAACTGTTTTTT. Its translation is CAWSSRPGQGSEKLFF.

The rearrangement joins TRBV2 to TRBJ2-2, with TRBD2 identical over 12 bases. The CDR3 totals 18 residues. Germline CDR1 reads SNHLY; CDR2 reads FYNNEI. The V segment lost 4 bases and the J segment 6 bases; nucleotides outside the gene matches: 12. The CDR3 coding sequence is TGTGCCAGCAGTGTGGGTTATCGGACTAGCGGGACGGCCGGGGAGCTGTTTTTT. It is translated as CASSVGYRTSGTAGELFF.

J is TRBJ2-2 and V is TRBV2; 7 bases are a match to TRBD2. The V and J ends lost 4 bases and 5 bases, in that order; junction bases with no gene match: 7. Germline V CDR1 and CDR2: SNHLY, FYNNEI. The CDR3 runs 15 residues. The CDR3 sequence is CASSGQLATTGELFF. In DNA form, the CDR3 reads TGTGCCAGCAGTGGGCAACTAGCGACGACCGGGGAGCTGTTTTTT.

V and J are TRBV30 and TRBJ1-5; D is unclear. CDR3 length equals 16 residues. Trimming left V 3 bases short and J 5 bases short, with 20 bases between. CDR1 and CDR2 from the germline V gene are GTSNPN and SVGIG (reference sequence). CDR3 sequence (DNA): TGTGCCTGGAGCATCCTGGGCATTAAGTGGCATCAGCCCCAGCATTTT. It encodes CAWSILGIKWHQPQHF. The full variable domain, its missing parts supplied by reference TRBV30 and TRBJ1-5, is SQTIHQWPATLVQPVGSPLSLECTVEGTSNPNLYWYRQAAGRGLQLLFYSVGIGQISSEVPQNLSASRPQDRQFILSSKKLLLSDSGFYLCAWSILGIKWHQPQHFGDGTRLSIL.

V gene TRBV6-1 combines with J gene TRBJ2-7; the D gene is possibly TRBD2 (5 bases). The germline CDR1 and CDR2 sequences are MNHNS and SASEGT. The CDR3 is 14 residues long. V lost 5 bases and J 4 bases, leaving 15 bases between the germline ends. CDR3 in amino acids: CASSPGINVYEQYF. CDR3 bases: TGTGCCAGCAGTCCGGGGATTAACGTTTACGAGCAGTACTTC.

This chain uses TRBV6-1 with TRBJ1-1, with a weak D call TRBD1 (6 bases). Between the trimmed V and J ends, which lost 4 bases and 4 bases, there was a span of 16 bases. Germline V CDR1 and CDR2: MNHNS, SASEGT. The CDR3 extends over 15 amino acids. The DNA for the CDR3 is TGTGCCAGCAGTGTAACTGTAGGGGGAGCCACTGAAGCTTTCTTT. Residues: CASSVTVGGATEAFF.

Comments on this clone: Other DNA sequences in the same sample also yield this CDR3. The chain is built from TRBV19 and TRBJ2-5; D call uncertain. The CDR3 has 14 amino acids. The germline V gene encodes CDR1 LNHDA and CDR2 SQIVND (reference sequence). V dropped 1 base and J dropped 0 bases, with 6 bases sitting between them. The CDR3 spells CASSIVSDQETQYF. The DNA of the CDR3 is TGTGCCAGTAGTATAGTTTCGGACCAAGAGACCCAGTACTTC.

This chain uses TRBV6-5 with TRBJ2-1; 7 bases agree with TRBD1. Unmatched junction bases numbered 7, after V lost 3 bases and J lost 8 bases. Per germline, CDR1 MNHEY and CDR2 SVGAGI. The CDR3 totals 14 residues. The CDR3 DNA is TGTGCCAGCAGTTATAGAACAGGGGTCCATGAGCAGTTCTTC. Amino acids: CASSYRTGVHEQFF.

The chain combines TRBV10-3 with TRBJ2-7; 9 nucleotides line up with TRBD2. This CDR3 comprises 14 residues. The germline V gene has CDR1 ENHRY and CDR2 SYGVKD. V dropped 3 bases and J dropped 2; count of bases not matched to a gene: 2. In DNA, the CDR3 is TGTGCCATCAGTGAACCTAGCGGGGCCTACGAGCAGTACTTC. Its translation is CAISEPSGAYEQYF.

The chain carries TRBV28 and TRBJ2-5; TRBD1 matches at 7 bases. V gave up 4 bases and J gave up 4 bases; unmatched junction bases: 9. The CDR3 consists of 15 residues. Germline V gene lookup returns CDR1 MDHEN and CDR2 SYDVKM. The CDR3 is CASSSLPTGSETQYF. The CDR3 DNA reads as TGTGCCAGCAGTTCGCTACCGACAGGGTCAGAGACCCAGTACTTC.

CDR3: CASSQGVGGMNTEAFF. The CDR3 DNA is TGCGCCAGCAGCCAAGGTGTTGGGGGGATGAACACTGAAGCTTTCTTT. The gene calls are TRBV4-1 and TRBJ1-1; D may be TRBD1 (5 bases). The V and J ends lost 1 base and 0 bases respectively, with 12 bases between them. The CDR3 spans 16 residues. Germline lookup yields CDR1 MGHRA and CDR2 YSYEKL.

CDR3 sequence (DNA): TGCGCCAGCAGCACGGGACAGGGAAGCACCGGGGAGCTGTTTTTT. Residues: CASSTGQGSTGELFF. The V and J genes are TRBV5-1 and TRBJ2-2, with TRBD1 matching 9 bases. Germline V gene data show CDR1 as SGHRS and CDR2 as YFSETQ. This CDR3 is built from 15 residues. V lost 4 bases, J lost 4 bases, and 5 bases stayed unmatched.

The chain couples TRBV7-6 to TRBJ2-1; TRBD2 is a possible D gene (5 bases). Germline loops: CDR1 SGHVS, CDR2 FNYEAQ. CDR3 length: 15 residues. V gave up 0 bases and J gave up 6 bases, with 12 bases separating them. The CDR3 loop is CASSLAQGGFNEQFF. The DNA of the CDR3 is TGTGCCAGCAGCTTAGCACAAGGAGGTTTCAATGAGCAGTTCTTC. Using reference TRBV7-6 and TRBJ2-1 for the parts outside the CDR3, the full variable domain is GAGVSQSPRYKVTKRGQDVALRCDPISGHVSLYWYRQALGQGPEFLTYFNYEAQQDKSGLPNDRFSAERPEGSISTLTIQRTEQRDSAMYRCASSLAQGGFNEQFFGPGTRLTVL.

V is TRBV7-9 and J is TRBJ1-2; 7 bases are a match to TRBD1. Germline-derived CDR1 and CDR2 are SEHNR and FQNEAQ (reference sequence). The CDR3 covers 18 residues. V was pared by 6 bases and J by 2 bases, with 18 bases of the junction left unmatched. CDR3 nucleotide sequence: TGTGCCAGCAGGACAAACCGGGACAGCAACCCCATAAACTATGGCTACACCTTC. It translates to CASRTNRDSNPINYGYTF.

The chain combines TRBV6-1 with TRBJ1-5; D remains unclear. Germline lookup yields CDR1 MNHNS and CDR2 SASEGT. V was pared by 2 bases and J by 3 bases, with 11 bases between. The CDR3 totals 15 residues. The chain's CDR3 is CASSESWAVNQPQHF. DNA for the CDR3: TGTGCCAGCAGTGAATCTTGGGCAGTCAATCAGCCCCAGCATTTT.

The chain joins TRBV19 to TRBJ2-7; 8 bases are a match to TRBD2. From germline, CDR1 is LNHDA and CDR2 SQIVND (reference sequence). The CDR3 loop spans 15 amino acids. V shed 4 bases, J shed 0 bases, and the junction held 5 bases outside the gene matches. CDR3: CASSRTSRSSYEQYF. For the CDR3, the DNA is TGTGCCAGTAGTAGGACTAGCAGGAGCTCCTACGAGCAGTACTTC.

The V and J genes are TRBV6-1 and TRBJ2-7, with D possibly TRBD1 on 5 matching bases. V was cut by 9 bases and J by 3 bases, with 15 bases left in between. Germline CDR1 and CDR2: MNHNS and SASEGT. This CDR3 contains 13 residues. CDR3 protein: CARKAGWGYEQYF. The CDR3 nucleotides read TGTGCCAGGAAGGCAGGGTGGGGCTACGAGCAGTACTTC.

The V and J genes are TRBV10-2 and TRBJ2-1, with 8 bases identical to TRBD2. This CDR3 spans 14 amino acids. Germline CDR1 is WSHSY and CDR2 is SAAADI. Unmatched junction bases numbered 3, after V lost 5 bases and J lost 3 bases. The CDR3 sequence is CASSTGTSYNEQFF. Written as DNA, the CDR3 is TGCGCCAGCAGTACCGGGACTAGCTACAATGAGCAGTTCTTC.

V gene TRBV28 combines with J gene TRBJ2-7; the D gene is possibly TRBD1 (6 bases). CDR3 length: 14 amino acids. The germline CDR1 and CDR2 sequences are MDHEN and SYDVKM. The V gene lost 5 bases and the J gene lost 2 bases, with 13 bases spanning the gap. As DNA, the CDR3 is TGTGCCAGCAGTCGGACAGATCTCGCCTACGAGCAGTACTTC. Amino acid sequence: CASSRTDLAYEQYF.

CDR3 amino acids: CASSSPDQPQHF. CDR3 DNA sequence: TGTGCCAGCAGCTCTCCGGATCAGCCCCAGCATTTT. The J gene is TRBJ1-5, the V gene TRBV7-2; D is unclear. Germline CDR1 reads SGHTA; CDR2 reads FQGNSA. This CDR3 is 12 amino acids long. V was trimmed by 4 bases and J by 5 bases, leaving 6 bases between them.

V usage is TRBV7-2 and J usage is TRBJ2-3; a weak D match, TRBD2 (6 bases). The length of the CDR3 is 15 residues. Germline CDR1 reads SGHTA; CDR2 reads FQGNSA. Between the trimmed V and J ends, which lost 0 bases and 1 base, there was a span of 8 bases. Written as DNA, the CDR3 is TGTGCCAGCAGCTTAGCAGCTAGCGGCACAGATACGCAGTATTTT. It is translated as CASSLAASGTDTQYF.

This chain uses TRBV6-1 with TRBJ1-4, with D tentatively TRBD1 (6 bases). There are 13 residues in the CDR3. In germline, CDR1 is MNHNS, CDR2 SASEGT. Between the trimmed V and J ends, which lost 8 bases and 5 bases, there was a span of 12 bases. The CDR3 loop is CASSVRGNEKLFF. For the CDR3, the DNA is TGTGCCAGCTCCGTGAGGGGGAATGAAAAACTGTTTTTT.

This chain joins TRBV28 and TRBJ1-2, with a tentative D call TRBD1 (5 bases). V was pared by 8 bases and J by 4 bases, with 17 bases between. The CDR3 runs 14 residues. Per the germline V gene, CDR1 is MDHEN and CDR2 is SYDVKM. CDR3: CASHGGPIIYGYTF. DNA for the CDR3: TGTGCCAGCCACGGGGGACCGATTATCTATGGCTACACCTTC.